The sequence of this TCR beta chain was determined in a study of blood T cells in healthy people across ages (dated by TCRdb to the mid-2010s). At the level of the whole study: In model experiments, template switching captured about one uniquely barcoded TCR beta cDNA molecule for every two T cells. Age-related changes in TCR beta repertoire diversity were measured in the study by deep sequencing normalized with unique cDNA molecular identifiers. The donors were divided into four age groups: young (average around 17 years), middle-aged (around 37), aged (about 60) and long-lived (roughly 82). To avoid experimental bias, donors of different ages were distributed randomly across sequencing lanes. The study analyzed two additional independent replicas of 1 million unique cDNA reads from the same blood draw for two donors, one aged 18 to 29 and one aged 80 or older.

Comment on this clonotype: The specificity of this receptor is unknown. Nothing much larger sits one base from this clone, and base qualities are not available.

Beyond this particular receptor, the publication reports: Because the CMV infection status of the donors was unknown, age-related changes in expanded clonotypes may potentially have been confounded. Total diversity estimates from one million sequenced T cells were considered lower bounds and underestimates. There was a strong correlation between observed TCR beta diversity and the percentage of naive T cells measured by flow cytometry. Compared with the aged group, more naive CD4+ T cells, fewer expanded clones and increased TCR diversity were shown by the long-lived group, suggesting age selection. Observed TCR beta diversity per million T cells fell roughly linearly with age, and a significant reduction was already apparent by age roughly 40. Since profiling was done on bulk unsorted PBMCs, naive and antigen-experienced compartments could not be conclusively compared.

The library came from 5' RACE. A second PCR of roughly 7 to 12 cycles was run with a J-beta primer mix and a sample-barcoded 5' primer. A template-switch 5' adaptor carrying 12 random nucleotides introduced a unique molecular identifier onto each TCR beta cDNA molecule. Each sample yielded at least 3 million CDR3-containing paired-end reads. First-strand cDNA was synthesized from all RNA with the Mint cDNA synthesis kit, primed by a TRBC-specific oligonucleotide. After uracil-DNA glycosylase treatment, a first 18-cycle PCR used universal primers M1SS and BC2_uni_R on all cDNA. As for the original processing: For normalization, 1 million high-quality reads, each with a distinct molecular identifier, were randomly selected from each sample. Reads with shared molecular identifiers were discarded instead of being binned into consensus sequences. MiTCR, set to a Q25 quality threshold and the strictest error-elimination algorithm, was used for CDR3 identification, clonotype clustering and error correction. A nonparametric unseen species model with Euler transformation was used to estimate lower-bound total TCR beta diversity. Starting from the raw public reads, TCRdb applied fastp trimming at Q25, assembled clones with MiXCR and retained in-frame beta chains. Rows merge per CDR3 protein into single entries with the most common DNA and genes. The V and J calls and clone size are TCRdb's, not the authors'. This sample comprises some 1.8 million distinct CDR3 sequences, more than 35% of them detected only once. Roughly 23% of the sample rests with the top ten.

There are 15 amino acids in the CDR3, from cysteine to phenylalanine inclusive. Only the CDR3 region is kept as DNA, spanning 45 bases read in frame from base 1. Via the germline V gene, CDR1 is MGHRA and CDR2 YSYEKL. V is shortened by 3 bases, J by 4 bases, and the region joining them spans 14 bases. Systemically healthy Caucasian individuals from Russia, some 36 in total and aged roughly 6 to 100 years, were included as donors. Each donor gave 8 to 10 milliliters of peripheral blood, drawn into EDTA-treated Vacutainer tubes. Ficoll-Paque density-gradient centrifugation was used to isolate PBMCs, with at least 6.5 million per sample. Trizol reagent was used to extract total RNA from the PBMCs, yielding at least 6 micrograms per sample. For every donor, flow cytometry on a PBMC aliquot measured the percentage of naive CD45RAhigh/CD27high T cells.

The sequencing sample was made of blood. The clonotype comes from a human donor in good health. The V gene is TRBV4-1 and the J gene is TRBJ2-3; the D region possibly corresponds to TRBD1 (7 bases align). The bases read TGCGCCAGCAGCCAGAGCAGGGGGGTCTCAGATACGCAGTATTTT. This sequence encodes CASSQSRGVSDTQYF.